This passage covers 21 T cell receptor beta chains from one sample sequenced in a study of post-analysis software for immune sequencing data. Findings of the study overall: Relative to controls, patients had a few TRBV segments at higher frequency, with TRBV5-6, TRBV5-1 and TRBV20-1 among these.

Their cognate antigens are unknown. cDNA libraries of TCR beta carried unique molecular identifiers. TCRdb independently ran MiXCR on the PCR reads; one entry per CDR3 protein. The sample has approximately 460,000 distinct CDR3 sequences; approximately 45% are singletons. Input material: blood. These receptors were taken from a girl aged 10 to 17 with multiple sclerosis.

A few counts support this clonotype. V is TRBV27 and J is TRBJ2-1, with 7 bases matching TRBD2. The CDR3 sequence is 15 residues long. J lost 8 bases, V lost 4 bases, and 11 bases had no gene match. Germline CDR1 MNHEY, CDR2 SMNVEV (reference sequence). Here the CDR3 reads CASSSRDYYPDEQFF. The CDR3 region has the DNA TGTGCCAGCAGTTCCCGGGACTACTACCCCGATGAGCAGTTCTTC.

This chain uses TRBV27 with TRBJ2-7, with D perhaps TRBD2 (5 bases). Germline CDR1 is MNHEY and CDR2 is SMNVEV (reference sequence). The CDR3 has 13 residues. V dropped 6 bases and J dropped 0 bases, with 9 bases sitting between them. The DNA for the CDR3 is TGTGCCAGCAGGGACTTCAGCTCCTACGAGCAGTACTTC. This encodes CASRDFSSYEQYF.

The gene calls are TRBV12-3 or TRBV12-4 and TRBJ1-4; tentatively, D is TRBD1 (6 bases). Trimming took 5 bases from V and 8 from J, leaving 15 bases between them. The CDR3 covers 14 residues. The CDR3: CASSLQGHGEKLFF. The CDR3 DNA reads TGTGCCAGCAGTCTACAGGGTCATGGGGAAAAACTGTTTTTT.

This clonotype occurred a few times. V gene TRBV4-1 combines with J gene TRBJ1-5, with D possibly TRBD1 on 5 matching bases. Trimming pared 4 bases from V and 4 bases from J, leaving 17 bases between. CDR1 is MGHRA, CDR2 YSYEKL, per germline. The CDR3 totals 16 residues. CDR3 in DNA: TGCGCCAGCAGCCCCTCCGTGGGGGATGTAAATCAGCCCCAGCATTTT. This gives the protein CASSPSVGDVNQPQHF.

The V and J genes are TRBV4-1 and TRBJ2-7, with a weak D call TRBD2 (6 bases). CDR3 size: 17 residues. Per germline, CDR1 MGHRA and CDR2 YSYEKL. V was cut by 4 bases and J by 7 bases, with 26 bases left in between. Here the CDR3 DNA reads TGCGCCAGCAGCCTCACCACGGGGGACTCCCTATACAATGAGCAGTACTTC. As protein: CASSLTTGDSLYNEQYF.

This rearrangement joins TRBV29-1 to TRBJ2-5; weak D call: TRBD1 (6 bases). The DNA end favors TRBJ2-7, so the J call may be wrong. The length of the CDR3 is 12 residues. Germline V gene sequence: CDR1 SQVTM, CDR2 ANQGSEA. The CDR3 is CSVSRGCDEQYF. The CDR3 DNA follows: TGCAGCGTCTCAAGGGGGTGCGACGAGCAGTACTTC.

The CDR3 DNA sequence: TGCGCCAGCAGCCAAGATAGGAGGGCAGTGTCGGCAGCCTACGAGCAGTACTTC. Translation gives CASSQDRRAVSAAYEQYF. This rearrangement joins TRBV4-1 to TRBJ2-7; D is perhaps TRBD2 (6 bases). Per germline, CDR1 MGHRA and CDR2 YSYEKL. Trimming cost V 0 bases and J 2 bases, with 20 bases left between them. The CDR3 totals 18 residues.

This chain connects TRBV10-3 to TRBJ2-3; D is uncertain. Germline CDR1 reads ENHRY; CDR2 reads SYGVKD. The CDR3 length is 15 residues. V was pared by 0 bases and J by 1 base, with 8 bases between. CDR3 DNA: TGTGCCATCAGTGAGTCGAAGGTCGGCACAGATACGCAGTATTTT. Its translation is CAISESKVGTDTQYF.

J is TRBJ2-7 and V is TRBV5-1, with TRBD1 identical over 11 bases. V lost 4 bases, J lost 2 bases, and 8 bases stayed unmatched. CDR3 length: 16 amino acids. Germline V gives CDR1 SGHRS, CDR2 YFSETQ. This CDR3 reads CASSQRGQGAAYEQYF. In nucleotides, the CDR3 is TGCGCCAGCAGCCAGAGAGGACAGGGGGCCGCCTACGAGCAGTACTTC.

The chain links TRBV25-1 to TRBJ1-6; unclear D gene. The CDR3 extends over 12 amino acids. In germline, CDR1 is MGHDK, CDR2 SYGVNS. The V and J ends lost 5 bases and 7 bases respectively, with 6 bases between them. Here the CDR3 reads CASSSGNSPLHF. CDR3 DNA sequence: TGTGCCAGCAGTTCGGGGAATTCACCCCTCCACTTT.

The table lists this clonotype with many counts. The rearrangement joins TRBV6-1 to TRBJ2-7; 7 positions agree with TRBD2. Germline trimming cut 1 base from V and 0 bases from J; bases unmatched to any gene: 6. Per the germline V gene, CDR1 is MNHNS and CDR2 is SASEGT. This CDR3 is built from 16 residues. The CDR3 here is CASSEGTSATSYEQYF. The CDR3 DNA reads TGTGCCAGCAGTGAAGGAACTAGCGCTACCTCCTACGAGCAGTACTTC.

This clonotype occurred a few times. V gene TRBV29-1 combines with J gene TRBJ1-2; the D gene is possibly TRBD1 (6 bases). There are 13 residues in the CDR3. Trimming left V 6 bases short and J 5 bases short, with 16 bases between. Germline V gene data show CDR1 as SQVTM and CDR2 as ANQGSEA. For the CDR3, the DNA is TGCAGCGTGTCGGCCCGGACAGCTTATGGCTACACCTTC. This sequence encodes CSVSARTAYGYTF.

This clonotype was seen once. CDR3 residues: CSARALLAGKADTQYF. For the CDR3, the DNA is TGCAGTGCTAGAGCCTTACTAGCGGGAAAGGCAGATACGCAGTATTTT. V and J are TRBV20-1 and TRBJ2-3; 10 bases fit TRBD2. Trimming removed 1 base from V and 4 bases from J; junction bases left unmatched: 8. The CDR3 contains 16 residues. The germline gives CDR1 DFQATT, CDR2 SNEGSKA (reference sequence).

This clonotype was recorded only once. The chain combines TRBV5-1 with TRBJ2-1; 10 bases are a match to TRBD2. V gave up 2 bases and J gave up 5 bases; unmatched junction bases: 7. CDR1 is SGHRS and CDR2 is YFSETQ in the germline V gene. This CDR3 comprises 16 residues. CDR3 nucleotides: TGCGCCAGCAGCTTAATTAGTGGACTAGCGGACAATGAGCAGTTCTTC. It specifies CASSLISGLADNEQFF.

This clonotype was counted between two and nine times. The V and J genes are TRBV27 and TRBJ2-7; 10 positions match TRBD1. From germline, CDR1 is MNHEY and CDR2 SMNVEV (reference sequence). V was pared by 6 bases and J by 3 bases, with 8 bases of the junction left unmatched. This CDR3 is 15 amino acids long. CDR3 sequence: CASSNGDRGFYEQYF. The CDR3 bases are TGTGCCAGCAGCAATGGGGACAGGGGCTTCTACGAGCAGTACTTC.

V usage is TRBV7-8 and J usage is TRBJ2-7, with 9 bases that match TRBD1. The junction had 10 bases not matched to a gene; V was cut back by 1 base and J by 3 bases. Looked up from germline, CDR1 is SGHVS and CDR2 is FQNEAQ. The CDR3 contains 17 residues. CDR3 loop: CASSLGLRTGDSYEQYF. The CDR3 nucleotides are TGTGCCAGCAGCTTAGGACTCCGGACAGGGGATAGCTACGAGCAGTACTTC.

The rearrangement links TRBV28 to TRBJ2-2; 8 nucleotides line up with TRBD1. CDR3 length: 15 amino acids. Germline values: CDR1 MDHEN, CDR2 SYDVKM. Unmatched junction bases numbered 5, after V lost 5 bases and J lost 3 bases. The CDR3 coding sequence is TGTGCCAGCAGTCCTTTGGACAGGGACACCGGGGAGCTGTTTTTT. This sequence encodes CASSPLDRDTGELFF. Based on the CDR3 plus reference TRBV28 and TRBJ2-2, the full variable domain is DVKVTQSSRYLVKRTGEKVFLECVQDMDHENMFWYRQDPGLGLRLIYFSYDVKMKEKGDIPEGYSVSREKKERFSLILESASTNQTSMYLCASSPLDRDTGELFFGEGSRLTVL.

The chain has TRBV12-3 or TRBV12-4 and TRBJ2-5; D unclear. V lost 6 bases and J 0 bases, leaving 14 bases between the germline ends. The CDR3 is made up of 15 amino acids. The CDR3 DNA reads as TGTGCCAGCAGCGGAAATACAGAGAACCAAGAGACCCAGTACTTC. Translated, it gives CASSGNTENQETQYF.

The V gene is TRBV5-1, the J gene TRBJ2-3; 8 nucleotides match TRBD2. The ends lost 4 bases at V and 3 bases at J; junction bases unmatched: 13. The length of the CDR3 is 17 residues. Germline V lookup: CDR1 SGHRS, CDR2 YFSETQ. The CDR3 is CASSLNPPGLVTDTQYF. The CDR3 DNA is TGCGCCAGCAGCCTGAACCCCCCGGGACTAGTAACAGATACGCAGTATTTT. The whole variable domain, remainder taken from reference TRBV5-1 and TRBJ2-3, is KAGVTQTPRYLIKTRGQQVTLSCSPISGHRSVSWYQQTPGQGLQFLFEYFSETQRNKGNFPGRFSGRQFSNSRSEMNVSTLELGDSALYLCASSLNPPGLVTDTQYFGPGTRLTVL.

The chain carries TRBV28 and TRBJ2-5; D uncertain. The V end was cut by 4 bases, the J end by 2 bases, with 8 bases between. Germline CDR1 and CDR2: MDHEN and SYDVKM. The CDR3 has 13 residues. The CDR3 DNA reads TGTGCCAGCAGTTATGGCCTGCAAGAGACCCAGTACTTC. It is translated as CASSYGLQETQYF.

This chain links TRBV20-1 with TRBJ2-7; D is possibly TRBD1 (6 bases). Germline V gene sequence: CDR1 DFQATT, CDR2 SNEGSKA (reference sequence). This CDR3 contains 13 residues. The germline V and J ends were trimmed by 6 bases and 0 bases, with 12 bases remaining between them. The CDR3 spells CSAAGTSSYEQYF. In DNA, the CDR3 is TGCAGTGCAGCCGGGACATCCTCCTACGAGCAGTACTTC.